A single sample is the source of the 3 T cell receptor beta chains below, sequenced in a study of T cell changes during pregnancy in multiple sclerosis. Some clones are missing from TCRdb's copy, which holds only in-frame ones; the method was immunoSEQ multiplex PCR. The table lists around 100,000 clones, 92% of them singletons. The material was peripheral blood, obtained after pregnancy. The receptors here all came from a female donor with multiple sclerosis, enrolled in a pregnancy study.

CDR3 protein: CASSVSGGAETQYF. The CDR3 DNA follows: TGTGCCAGCAGTGTCAGCGGGGGGGCCGAGACCCAGTACTTC. This rearrangement joins TRBV27 to TRBJ2-5, with 10 bases identical to TRBD2. CDR1 is MNHEY, CDR2 SMNVEV, per germline (reference sequence). This CDR3 contains 14 residues. V lost 5 bases to trimming and J lost 5 bases; unmatched junction nucleotides: 5.

This chain joins TRBV5-4 and TRBJ1-4; D is ambiguous. In germline, CDR1 is SGHNT, CDR2 YYREEE (reference sequence). The CDR3 is made up of 12 amino acids. Trimming left V 1 base short and J 12 bases short, with 10 bases between. DNA of the CDR3: TGTGCCAGCAGCTTGTACGGTGGTGAACTGTTTTTT. Translation: CASSLYGGELFF.

This chain connects TRBV10-3 to TRBJ2-6; D ambiguous. This CDR3 has 14 amino acids. V was clipped by 0 bases and J by 8 bases, with 8 bases between them. Germline V gives CDR1 ENHRY, CDR2 SYGVKD. The CDR3 is CAISESAGTNVLTF. In DNA form, the CDR3 reads TGTGCCATCAGTGAGTCGGCAGGAACCAACGTCCTGACTTTC.